These T cell receptor beta chains were read from a single sample in a study of shared clonotypes between healthy human individuals. Here immunoSEQ multiplex PCR was the method, and the copy in TCRdb shows in-frame clones only, minus some. There are around 2.1 million clones in the sample; just over 90% occur only once, and 1.5% to 2% lies in the top ten. The sample was naive CD8+ T cells from PBMCs. The receptors were gathered from a man between 18 and 29 years old in good health. Some clones in this sample may be carry-over from other donors' samples. CDR3s include the opening cysteine and the closing phenylalanine or tryptophan. Each record gives: CDR3 length, J gene, clone size, D gene, V gene, CDR3 protein, CDR3 DNA. The D gene is left open where the match is weak. Size is omitted from some rows. Given values are once, few, many or a class for expanded clones.

len: 14
j_gene: TRBJ2-5
abundance: .
d_gene: .
v_gene: TRBV27
CDR3aa: CASSIKEPQETQYF
CDR3nt: TGTGCCAGCAGTATTAAGGAACCGCAAGAGACCCAGTACTTC

len: 17
j_gene: TRBJ2-1
abundance: .
d_gene: TRBD2
v_gene: TRBV27
CDR3aa: CASRPLAKLADYNEQFF
CDR3nt: TGTGCCAGCAGGCCCTTGGCTAAACTAGCGGACTACAATGAGCAGTTCTTC

len: 14
j_gene: TRBJ1-2
abundance: .
d_gene: .
v_gene: TRBV19
CDR3aa: CASSIGRGGDGYTF
CDR3nt: TGTGCCAGTAGTATAGGCAGGGGCGGCGATGGCTACACCTTC

len: 11
j_gene: TRBJ1-2
abundance: .
d_gene: .
v_gene: TRBV6-6
CDR3aa: CASTQKDGYTF
CDR3nt: TGTGCCAGCACCCAAAAGGATGGCTACACCTTC

len: 15
j_gene: TRBJ2-5
abundance: .
d_gene: .
v_gene: TRBV5-6
CDR3aa: CASSLTLNAGETQYF
CDR3nt: TGTGCCAGCAGCTTGACTCTCAACGCGGGGGAGACCCAGTACTTC

len: 17
j_gene: TRBJ2-7
abundance: .
d_gene: TRBD1
v_gene: TRBV15
CDR3aa: CATSRRPGQGAAYEQYF
CDR3nt: TGTGCCACCAGCAGAAGACCGGGACAGGGGGCAGCCTACGAGCAGTACTTC

len: 15
j_gene: TRBJ2-5
abundance: .
d_gene: .
v_gene: TRBV9
CDR3aa: CASSVDGSSLETQYF
CDR3nt: TGTGCCAGCAGCGTAGATGGGAGCTCGTTGGAGACCCAGTACTTC

len: 17
j_gene: TRBJ1-5
abundance: once
d_gene: .
v_gene: TRBV7-9
CDR3aa: CASSLVRGSDSNQPQHF
CDR3nt: TGTGCCAGCAGCTTAGTTAGGGGGTCCGATAGCAATCAGCCCCAGCATTTT

len: 17
j_gene: TRBJ2-7
abundance: .
d_gene: .
v_gene: TRBV6-1
CDR3aa: CASSEAVAGPSSYEQYF
CDR3nt: TGTGCCAGCAGTGAAGCTGTCGCAGGCCCTAGCTCCTACGAGCAGTACTTC

len: 15
j_gene: TRBJ2-7
abundance: .
d_gene: .
v_gene: TRBV7-8
CDR3aa: CASSLLHLSSYEQYF
CDR3nt: TGTGCCAGCAGCTTACTACACCTTAGCTCCTACGAGCAGTACTTC

len: 14
j_gene: TRBJ2-2
abundance: .
d_gene: TRBD1
v_gene: TRBV10-2
CDR3aa: CASSTGGFTGELFF
CDR3nt: TGCGCCAGCAGTACAGGGGGCTTCACCGGGGAGCTGTTTTTT

len: 12
j_gene: TRBJ2-3
abundance: .
d_gene: .
v_gene: TRBV27
CDR3aa: CASSSQMDTQYF
CDR3nt: TGTGCCAGCAGTTCACAAATGGATACGCAGTATTTT

len: 14
j_gene: TRBJ2-7
abundance: .
d_gene: .
v_gene: TRBV19
CDR3aa: CASSIEGTYYEQYF
CDR3nt: TGTGCCAGTAGTATAGAGGGCACCTACTACGAGCAGTACTTC

len: 16
j_gene: TRBJ2-7
abundance: .
d_gene: TRBD1
v_gene: TRBV7-9
CDR3aa: CASSSTPTTGAYEQYF
CDR3nt: TGTGCCAGCAGCTCAACCCCGACAACAGGGGCCTACGAGCAGTACTTC

len: 13
j_gene: TRBJ2-5
abundance: once
d_gene: .
v_gene: TRBV5-1
CDR3aa: CASSLWARETQYF
CDR3nt: TGCGCCAGCAGCTTGTGGGCCCGGGAGACCCAGTACTTC

len: 15
j_gene: TRBJ2-7
abundance: .
d_gene: TRBD1
v_gene: TRBV19
CDR3aa: CASSLGTGGIDEQYF
CDR3nt: TGTGCCAGTAGCCTTGGGACAGGGGGCATCGACGAGCAGTACTTC

len: 13
j_gene: TRBJ1-1
abundance: .
d_gene: .
v_gene: TRBV27
CDR3aa: CASSLYLNTEAFF
CDR3nt: TGTGCCAGCAGTTTATACCTGAACACTGAAGCTTTCTTT

len: 15
j_gene: TRBJ1-1
abundance: .
d_gene: TRBD1
v_gene: TRBV5-8
CDR3aa: CASSTSGTGTTEAFF
CDR3nt: TGTGCCAGCAGCACTTCCGGGACAGGGACCACTGAAGCTTTCTTT

len: 16
j_gene: TRBJ2-2
abundance: .
d_gene: .
v_gene: TRBV15
CDR3aa: CATSISAPGNTGELFF
CDR3nt: TGTGCCACCAGCATTAGCGCGCCGGGGAACACCGGGGAGCTGTTTTTT

len: 14
j_gene: TRBJ2-2
abundance: .
d_gene: TRBD1
v_gene: TRBV19
CDR3aa: CASSIGQGTGELFF
CDR3nt: TGTGCCAGTAGTATCGGACAGGGCACCGGGGAGCTGTTTTTT

len: 12
j_gene: TRBJ2-7
abundance: .
d_gene: .
v_gene: TRBV29-1
CDR3aa: CSVAQGSYEQYF
CDR3nt: TGCAGCGTTGCGCAGGGGAGCTACGAGCAGTACTTC

len: 15
j_gene: TRBJ2-7
abundance: .
d_gene: .
v_gene: TRBV9
CDR3aa: CASSPRTGAGYEQYF
CDR3nt: TGTGCCAGCAGCCCCCGTACAGGGGCGGGGTACGAGCAGTACTTC

len: 16
j_gene: TRBJ1-5
abundance: .
d_gene: .
v_gene: TRBV6-1
CDR3aa: CASSDRRKGVSQPQHF
CDR3nt: TGTGCCAGCAGTGACAGACGAAAGGGCGTAAGTCAGCCCCAGCATTTT

len: 16
j_gene: TRBJ2-7
abundance: .
d_gene: TRBD1
v_gene: TRBV7-9
CDR3aa: CASSSLPGQGPYEQYF
CDR3nt: TGTGCCAGCAGCTCTCTCCCGGGACAGGGCCCCTACGAGCAGTACTTC

len: 15
j_gene: TRBJ2-5
abundance: .
d_gene: .
v_gene: TRBV7-9
CDR3aa: CASSFQRDAQETQYF
CDR3nt: TGTGCCAGCAGCTTTCAACGGGACGCCCAAGAGACCCAGTACTTC

len: 13
j_gene: TRBJ1-1
abundance: few
d_gene: TRBD1
v_gene: TRBV4-1
CDR3aa: CASSHLQGTEAFF
CDR3nt: TGCGCCAGCAGCCACCTACAGGGGACTGAAGCTTTCTTT